Described below is a single T cell receptor (beta chain) sequence and its context. Its specific antigen is unknown. Per-base quality was not reported, and no clone a single base away is much larger than it. The CDR3 regions of human TCRbeta chains were subjected to immunosequencing. In the source study's methods: Repertoire TCRs were checked for matches against a reference library of SARS-CoV-2-specific TCRs that had been generated using the MIRA antigen-specificity platform. Breadth was defined as the fraction of unique TCRs that were SARS-CoV-2-associated. Depth was defined as the fraction of total T cells that were SARS-CoV-2-associated. Using the MIRA data, each spike-specific TCR was mapped to the spike region that the TCR reacts to and placed in a CD4 or CD8 class. Log10-transformed breadth and depth values were compared by one-way ANOVA with Sidak's multiple comparisons tests. TCRdb mirrors the immuneACCESS table, restricted to in-frame sequences. Some clones are absent from its copies; in checked studies, under half trace to an unresolved V gene, and the reason for the others is unknown. That table is the source of V, J and clone size, and D and trimming were worked out from the DNA. This sample gives around 99,000 clones in total; roughly 87% of them show up just once. Approximately 4.8% of the sample belongs to the ten largest clones.

The CDR3 has 13 amino acids, counting the end cysteine and phenylalanine. Only the CDR3 DNA is retained, 39 bases long and in frame from the first base. Based on the germline V gene, the CDR1 and CDR2 sequences are SGDLS and YYNGEE. V drops 0 bases and J drops 7 bases, leaving 8 bases in between. This sample was taken from a study of T cell responses to AZD1222 COVID-19 vaccine (dated by TCRdb to 2020 to 2023). Regarding the complete study: A total of approximately 230 trial participants underwent TCR sequencing, of whom 207 received two doses of AZD1222 and around 25 received two doses of the MenACWY control vaccine. Enrollment into the trials was organized by age into subgroups of 18-55, 56-69 and 70-plus years, and those subgroups contained approximately 150, 30 and 60 TCR-sequenced participants, respectively. What the research found in general, with its limitations: The 56-69-year group was small, and its depth increase did not reach significance, likely because of low power. CD4 TCRs associated with the vaccine covered the entire spike protein, and the dominant responses were in regions 160-218 and 743-854. No day 14 peak-response samples were available, so repertoires were characterized only after the peak T cell response. Conclusions about previously exposed vaccinees are limited because only six or seven AZD1222 recipients were SARS-CoV-2 seropositive at baseline. Most participants were white British and females outnumbered males, and the authors suggested that clonal diversity may have been underestimated. A significant rise in spike-specific TCR breadth and depth was observed after two AZD1222 doses relative to day 0 and relative to MenACWY recipients. Nearly half of unique spike-specific TCRs reportedly recognized epitopes outside regions mutated in the B.1.351 and B.1.1.7 variants.

This sample's time point label indicates: about 28 days (+/-7) after the second vaccine dose. AZD1222 recipients whose second dose came at about 4 weeks and those whose second dose came at about 12 weeks were combined into one group, since spike-specific TCR depth and breadth did not differ between the two schedules. Vaccinee samples came from UK trials COV001 and COV002, including a single-blind randomized controlled phase 2/3 trial of AZD1222 (ChAdOx1 nCoV-19) in healthy adults. Trial participant PBMC samples were collected at day 0 and day 28 after the second dose for TCRbeta chain sequencing. The V gene is TRBV9 and the J gene is TRBJ1-5; the D region possibly corresponds to TRBD1 (6 bases align). The specimen was peripheral blood, collected 28 days after the second AZD1222 dose. This clonotype was obtained from an adult who received the AZD1222 COVID-19 vaccine. CDR3 sequence: CASSVAGGQPQHF. The DNA sequence reads TGTGCCAGCAGCGTAGCCGGGGGCCAGCCCCAGCATTTT.